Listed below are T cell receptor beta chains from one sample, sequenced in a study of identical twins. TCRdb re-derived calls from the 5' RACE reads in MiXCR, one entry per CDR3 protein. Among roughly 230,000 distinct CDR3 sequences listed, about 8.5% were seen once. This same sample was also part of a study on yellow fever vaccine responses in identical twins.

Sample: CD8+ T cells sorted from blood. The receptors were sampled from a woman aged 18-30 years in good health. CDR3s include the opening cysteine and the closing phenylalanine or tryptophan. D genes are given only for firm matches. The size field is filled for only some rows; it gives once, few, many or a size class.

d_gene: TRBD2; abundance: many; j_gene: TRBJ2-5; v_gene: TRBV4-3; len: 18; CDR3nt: TGCGCCAGCAGCCCCCAACCCCTAAGCGGGAGCCCCCAAGAGACCCAGTACTTC; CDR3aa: CASSPQPLSGSPQETQYF
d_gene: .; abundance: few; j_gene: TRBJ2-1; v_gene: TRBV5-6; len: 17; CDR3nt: TGTGCCAGCAGCTTGGTGGCTGCGGGGACCTCCTACAATGAGCAGTTCTTC; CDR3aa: CASSLVAAGTSYNEQFF
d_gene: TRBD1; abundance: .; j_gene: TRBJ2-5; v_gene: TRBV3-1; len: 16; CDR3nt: TGTGCCAGCAGCCAAGGGGGACAGATTGGCCAAGAGACCCAGTACTTC; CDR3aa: CASSQGGQIGQETQYF
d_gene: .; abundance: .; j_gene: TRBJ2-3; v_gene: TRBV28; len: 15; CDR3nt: TGTGCCAGCAGTTTCCGGCCAGGGGACACAGATACGCAGTATTTT; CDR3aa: CASSFRPGDTDTQYF
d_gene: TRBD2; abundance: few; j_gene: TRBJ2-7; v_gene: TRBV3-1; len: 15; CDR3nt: TGTGCCAGCAGCCCCGGGGGGGGCCCGGGCTACGAGCAGTACTTC; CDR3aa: CASSPGGGPGYEQYF
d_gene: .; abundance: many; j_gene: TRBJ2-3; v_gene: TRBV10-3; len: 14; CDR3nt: TGTGCCATCAGTGAGTCTCTAAGCACAGATACGCAGTATTTT; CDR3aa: CAISESLSTDTQYF
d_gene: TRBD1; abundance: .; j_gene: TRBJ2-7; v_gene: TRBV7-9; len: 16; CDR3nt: TGTGCCAGCAGCCCCACGGGGACAGGGGGCGGCTACGAGCAGTACTTC; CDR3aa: CASSPTGTGGGYEQYF
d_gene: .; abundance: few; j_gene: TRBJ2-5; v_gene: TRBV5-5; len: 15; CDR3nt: TGTGCCAGCATCATGGGGGCGGTGTACCAAGAGACCCAGTACTTC; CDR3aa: CASIMGAVYQETQYF
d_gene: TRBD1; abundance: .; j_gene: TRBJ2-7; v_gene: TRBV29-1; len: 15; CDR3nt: TGCAGCGTTGAAGGGAAAGACAGGGGGGACTACGAGCAGTACTTC; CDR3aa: CSVEGKDRGDYEQYF
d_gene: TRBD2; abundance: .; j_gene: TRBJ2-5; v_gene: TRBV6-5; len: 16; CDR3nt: TGTGCCAGCAGTTACCGACTAGCGGGGGAACAAGAGACCCAGTACTTC; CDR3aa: CASSYRLAGEQETQYF
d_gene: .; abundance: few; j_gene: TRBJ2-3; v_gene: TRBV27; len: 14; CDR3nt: TGTGCCAGCAGTTTATCGTGGGACACAGATACGCAGTATTTT; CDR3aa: CASSLSWDTDTQYF
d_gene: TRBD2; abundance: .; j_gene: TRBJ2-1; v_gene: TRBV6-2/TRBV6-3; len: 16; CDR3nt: TGTGCCAGCAGTTCTTGGCGGGAGGGTTTGCTCAATGAGCAGTTCTTC; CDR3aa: CASSSWREGLLNEQFF
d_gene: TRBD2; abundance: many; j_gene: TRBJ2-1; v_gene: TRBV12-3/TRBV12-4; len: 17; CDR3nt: TGTGCCAGCAGTTTAGCTCTCGCGGGGGGTTTAGGCAATGAGCAGTTCTTC; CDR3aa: CASSLALAGGLGNEQFF
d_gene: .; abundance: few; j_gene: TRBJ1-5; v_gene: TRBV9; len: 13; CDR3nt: TGTGCCAGCAGCAGGGGTAGCAATCAGCCCCAGCATTTT; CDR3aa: CASSRGSNQPQHF
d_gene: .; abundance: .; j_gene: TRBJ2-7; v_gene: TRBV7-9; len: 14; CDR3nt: TGTGCCAGCAGCTCCGGACTGCTACCTTACGAGCAGTACTTC; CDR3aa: CASSSGLLPYEQYF
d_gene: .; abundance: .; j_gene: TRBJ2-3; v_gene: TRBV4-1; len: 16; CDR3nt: TGCGCCAGCAGCCAAGAGGAACAGATCAGCACAGATACGCAGTATTTT; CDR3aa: CASSQEEQISTDTQYF
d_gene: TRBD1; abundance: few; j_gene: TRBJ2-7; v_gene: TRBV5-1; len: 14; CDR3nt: TGCGCCAGCAGCTGGGGGACAGGATACTACGAGCAGTACTTC; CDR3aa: CASSWGTGYYEQYF
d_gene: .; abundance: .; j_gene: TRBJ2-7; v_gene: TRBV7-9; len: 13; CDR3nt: TGTGCCAGCAGCTTAGATGCTGATTACGAGCAGTACTTC; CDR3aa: CASSLDADYEQYF
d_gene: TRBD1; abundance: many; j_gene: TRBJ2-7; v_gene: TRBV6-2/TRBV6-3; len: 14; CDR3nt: TGTGCCAGCAGGCCCCGGGACAGGGGCTACGAGCAGTACTTC; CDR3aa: CASRPRDRGYEQYF
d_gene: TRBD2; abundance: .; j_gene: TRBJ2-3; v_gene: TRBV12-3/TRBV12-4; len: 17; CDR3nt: TGTGCCAGCACCTTAAGGGCGGGGGGGCCCATCACAGATACGCAGTATTTT; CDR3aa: CASTLRAGGPITDTQYF
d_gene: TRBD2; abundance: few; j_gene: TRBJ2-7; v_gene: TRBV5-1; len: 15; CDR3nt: TGCGCCAGCAGCTCCGAACCAGCGGGAACCTACGAGCAGTACTTC; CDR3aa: CASSSEPAGTYEQYF
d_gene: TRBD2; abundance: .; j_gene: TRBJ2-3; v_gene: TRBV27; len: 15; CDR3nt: TGTGCCAGCAGTTTCCGGGAGGAATCCCCAGATACGCAGTATTTT; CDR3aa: CASSFREESPDTQYF
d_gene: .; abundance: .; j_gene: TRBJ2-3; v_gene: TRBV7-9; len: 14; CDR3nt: TGTGCCAGCAGCATCGAAGGGTGGGTCGATACGCAGTATTTT; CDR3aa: CASSIEGWVDTQYF
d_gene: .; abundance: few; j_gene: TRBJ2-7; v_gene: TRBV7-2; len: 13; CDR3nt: TGTGCCAGCAGTCTTACTAGGGGGAGGGAGCAGTACTTC; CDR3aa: CASSLTRGREQYF
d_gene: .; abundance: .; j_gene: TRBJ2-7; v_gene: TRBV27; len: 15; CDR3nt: TGTGCCAGCAGTCTAGCTCTGGGACGATCCTACGAGCAGTACTTC; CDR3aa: CASSLALGRSYEQYF
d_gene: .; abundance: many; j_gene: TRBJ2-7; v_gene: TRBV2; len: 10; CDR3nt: TGTGCCAGCAGTGGGACCGAGCAGTACTTC; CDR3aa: CASSGTEQYF
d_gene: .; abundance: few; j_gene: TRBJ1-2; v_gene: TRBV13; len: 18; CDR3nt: TGTGCCAGCAGCTTACTGTCAGGGGCGGCACTCTCTAACTATGGCTACACCTTC; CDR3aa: CASSLLSGAALSNYGYTF
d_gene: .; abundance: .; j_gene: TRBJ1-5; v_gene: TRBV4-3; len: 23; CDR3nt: TGCGCCAGCAGCCAAGAGGGGGGTAGGCGGGGAGTCCCGGGCCCGAATAGCAATCAGCCCCAGCATTTT; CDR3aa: CASSQEGGRRGVPGPNSNQPQHF
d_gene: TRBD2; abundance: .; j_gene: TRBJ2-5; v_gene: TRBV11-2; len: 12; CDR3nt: TGTGCCGGTAGCGGGGGGGAAGAGACCCAGTACTTC; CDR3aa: CAGSGGEETQYF